This T cell receptor (beta chain) was identified during a study of blood T cell repertoires in COVID-19. On the study more broadly: Samples representing acute and convalescent COVID-19 were sourced from the United States, Italy and Spain.

The study drew participants aged about 18 to 89 years from around 24 US areas. Cohort assignment relied on participant-reported clinical history. The CDR3 has 14 residues. Germline CDR1 and CDR2: SGHRS and YFSETQ. V shed 4 bases, J shed 8 bases, and the junction held 8 bases outside the gene matches. Original handling: Quantification of nucleated cells was approximated via reference gene primer amplification. The table came from immunoSEQ multiplex PCR; TCRdb's copy has only in-frame clones and leaves some out. That table gives V, J and clone size, and the DNA gave D and trimming. The sample lists under 200,000 clones, roughly 86% occurring once.

This TCR was sampled from a man aged 40-49 years with acute COVID-19. Sample: PBMCs or T cells enriched from blood (not recorded which). This chain links TRBV5-1 with TRBJ2-4, with 8 nucleotides matching TRBD2. The chain's CDR3 is CASSPPGGSDIQYF. The CDR3 region has the DNA TGCGCCAGCAGCCCCCCGGGAGGGTCGGACATTCAGTACTTC.